This T cell receptor (beta chain) was documented in a study of blood T cell repertoires in COVID-19. Overall study context: T cells, B-cell-depleted T cells, or PBMCs provided the cDNA or gDNA that served as material.

The CDR3 extends over 14 amino acids. V shed 8 bases and J 4 bases; nucleotides not matched to a gene: 8. Germline V gene lookup returns CDR1 ENHRY and CDR2 SYGVKD. Original processing notes: Cell counts per sample came from amplifying reference gene primers. Clones were sequenced by immunoSEQ multiplex PCR, and TCRdb holds only the in-frame ones, with some missing. The V and J calls and clone size were taken over from that table, and D and trimming were inferred from the DNA. The table lists roughly 140,000 clones, 65% to 85% of them singletons. The rearrangement joins TRBV10-3 to TRBJ1-2; 9 bases line up with TRBD1. The sample taken for sequencing was peripheral blood. This TCR was sampled from a man aged 55 to 70 with active or convalescent COVID-19. As DNA, the CDR3 is TGTGCCATCTCGGGGGAGGGACAGGGCTATGGCTACACCTTC. It is translated as CAISGEGQGYGYTF.